The sequence of this T cell receptor beta chain was determined in a study of cytomegalovirus exposure and HLA in healthy donors. At the level of the study: The 120 or so validation repertoires used the same platform as the 650 to 800 first-cohort repertoires, a later analysis reported.

Findings of the study overall: A few chains linked to CMV were shown in vitro to be specific for CMV antigens. The listing of some 170 TCR beta chains classed them as cytomegalovirus-associated.

The assay was immunoSEQ multiplex PCR, and TCRdb's table has in-frame clones only and misses some. Of some 150,000 clones listed, approximately 90% are singletons. Regarding this clone: Antigen specificity is unknown.

Losses at the gene ends were 4 bases for V and 5 bases for J; bases not matched to a gene: 7. The CDR3 covers 16 residues. CDR1 is MNHNY, CDR2 SVGAGI, per germline (reference sequence). The validation cohort, a group of around 120 subjects, included the donors and was separate from the approximately 660-subject first cohort. This receptor was obtained from a woman in her thirties in good health and CMV-seronegative. The V gene is TRBV6-6, the J gene TRBJ2-3, with 12 nucleotides matching TRBD2. The sample consisted of PBMCs. The CDR3 here is CASSSLAGGQGDTQYF. CDR3 nucleotide sequence: TGTGCCAGCAGTTCTCTAGCGGGGGGGCAGGGAGATACGCAGTATTTT.